A selection of T cell receptor beta chains follows, all from one sample in a study of cytomegalovirus exposure and HLA in healthy donors. Produced via immunoSEQ multiplex PCR; TCRdb's table is partial and in-frame only. The sample gives around 190,000 clones, roughly 86% of which show up once; approximately 1.5% is in the top ten. Material for sequencing was PBMCs. Every receptor here comes from a woman between 18 and 29 years old in good health and CMV-seronegative. CDR3s include the opening cysteine and the closing phenylalanine or tryptophan. The order of the fields is V gene, clone size, D gene, J gene, CDR3 protein, CDR3 DNA. The D gene is left open where the match is weak. Expanded clones are given a class, and other clones once, few, many or no size at all.

V gene: TRBV25-1; clone size: -; D gene: -; J gene: TRBJ2-2; CDR3 protein: CASSESPGELFF; CDR3 DNA: TGTGCCAGCAGTGAATCTCCCGGGGAGCTGTTTTTT
V gene: TRBV9; clone size: once; D gene: TRBD1; J gene: TRBJ2-7; CDR3 protein: CASSSTGTGADEQYF; CDR3 DNA: TGTGCCAGCAGCTCCACCGGGACAGGGGCCGACGAGCAGTACTTC
V gene: TRBV5-1; clone size: -; D gene: TRBD1; J gene: TRBJ2-2; CDR3 protein: CASSFGDRDTGELFF; CDR3 DNA: TGCGCCAGCAGCTTCGGCGACAGGGACACCGGGGAGCTGTTTTTT
V gene: TRBV30; clone size: -; D gene: -; J gene: TRBJ1-1; CDR3 protein: CAWSLRGIGVNTEAFF; CDR3 DNA: TGTGCCTGGAGTCTTAGGGGGATCGGGGTGAACACTGAAGCTTTCTTT
V gene: TRBV7-2; clone size: few; D gene: -; J gene: TRBJ2-1; CDR3 protein: CASSSKSGEQFF; CDR3 DNA: TGTGCCAGCAGCTCTAAAAGCGGGGAGCAGTTCTTC
V gene: TRBV6-5; clone size: -; D gene: TRBD1; J gene: TRBJ2-7; CDR3 protein: CASSYSDRVRGEQYF; CDR3 DNA: TGTGCCAGCAGTTACTCTGACAGGGTCCGAGGCGAGCAGTACTTC
V gene: TRBV7-2; clone size: -; D gene: TRBD1; J gene: TRBJ1-2; CDR3 protein: CASSLGLGQDSYGYTF; CDR3 DNA: TGTGCCAGCAGCTTAGGTCTGGGACAGGACAGCTATGGCTACACCTTC
V gene: TRBV5-5; clone size: once; D gene: TRBD1; J gene: TRBJ2-2; CDR3 protein: CASSRNGQGAGELFF; CDR3 DNA: TGTGCCAGCAGCCGGAACGGACAGGGGGCCGGGGAGCTGTTTTTT
V gene: TRBV4-1; clone size: -; D gene: -; J gene: TRBJ1-2; CDR3 protein: CASSQDHTGTYYGYTF; CDR3 DNA: TGCGCCAGCAGCCAAGATCATACAGGGACCTACTATGGCTACACCTTC
V gene: TRBV6-1; clone size: -; D gene: -; J gene: TRBJ1-2; CDR3 protein: CASSEGGRERDGYTF; CDR3 DNA: TGTGCCAGCAGTGAAGGAGGCAGGGAACGGGATGGCTACACCTTC
V gene: TRBV5-1; clone size: -; D gene: -; J gene: TRBJ2-7; CDR3 protein: CASSLEAGLSSYEQYF; CDR3 DNA: TGCGCCAGCAGCTTGGAGGCAGGGCTGAGCTCCTACGAGCAGTACTTC
V gene: TRBV2; clone size: -; D gene: -; J gene: TRBJ2-1; CDR3 protein: CASRQGEQFF; CDR3 DNA: TGTGCCAGCCGACAAGGTGAGCAGTTCTTC
V gene: TRBV7-2; clone size: -; D gene: -; J gene: TRBJ2-2; CDR3 protein: CASSLAHLSTGELFF; CDR3 DNA: TGTGCCAGCAGCTTAGCGCATTTGAGCACCGGGGAGCTGTTTTTT
V gene: TRBV6-4; clone size: -; D gene: -; J gene: TRBJ2-3; CDR3 protein: CASSVEPSTDTQYF; CDR3 DNA: TGTGCCAGCAGTGTGGAGCCTAGCACAGATACGCAGTATTTT
V gene: TRBV5-1; clone size: -; D gene: TRBD1; J gene: TRBJ2-7; CDR3 protein: CASQGPGTGDSEQYF; CDR3 DNA: TGCGCCAGCCAAGGGCCGGGTACAGGGGATAGCGAGCAGTACTTC
V gene: TRBV11-2; clone size: few; D gene: -; J gene: TRBJ2-3; CDR3 protein: CASSLERNTQYF; CDR3 DNA: TGTGCCAGCAGCTTAGAGCGAAATACGCAGTATTTT
V gene: TRBV5-1; clone size: -; D gene: -; J gene: TRBJ2-2; CDR3 protein: CASSKDFGLKMNTGELFF; CDR3 DNA: TGCGCCAGCAGCAAGGACTTCGGTCTCAAAATGAACACCGGGGAGCTGTTTTTT
V gene: TRBV9; clone size: -; D gene: -; J gene: TRBJ1-2; CDR3 protein: CASSLRGGYGYTF; CDR3 DNA: TGTGCCAGCAGCCTCAGGGGTGGGTATGGCTACACCTTC